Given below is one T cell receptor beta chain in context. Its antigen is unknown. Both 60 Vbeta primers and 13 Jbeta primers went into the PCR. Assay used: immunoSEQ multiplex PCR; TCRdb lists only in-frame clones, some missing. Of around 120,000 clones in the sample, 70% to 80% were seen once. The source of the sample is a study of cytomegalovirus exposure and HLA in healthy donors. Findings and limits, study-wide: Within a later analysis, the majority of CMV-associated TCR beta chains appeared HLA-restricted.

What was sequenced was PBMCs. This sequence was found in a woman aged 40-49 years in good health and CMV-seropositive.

The CDR3 protein is CASSFTGQGYGYTF. In DNA, the CDR3 is TGTGCCAGCAGTTTTACGGGACAGGGATACGGCTACACCTTC. J is TRBJ1-2 and V is TRBV7-6; the match to TRBD1 covers 9 bases. The CDR3 runs 14 residues. The V gene's germline CDR1 is SGHVS and CDR2 FNYEAQ. The trim removed 6 bases at V and 8 bases at J, leaving 10 bases unmatched.